This T cell receptor beta chain emerged from a study of T cells after yellow fever vaccination. Study observations and caveats: After the booster, 96% of CD4 and just over 85% of CD8 primary-response clones were re-detected.

TCRdb analysed the 5' RACE reads with MiXCR anew, one entry per CDR3 protein. The sample comprises hundreds of thousands of distinct CDR3 sequences, approximately 13% of which are singletons, and about 15% rests with the top ten. Trimming cost V 0 bases and J 2 bases, with 10 bases left between them. The CDR3 spans 15 residues. Germline loops: CDR1 DFQATT, CDR2 SNEGSKA (reference sequence). Worth noting for this clonotype: The antigen is unknown.

The chain uses TRBV20-1 and TRBJ2-2; a weak D match, TRBD1 (6 bases). The sequenced sample was PBMCs, obtained on the day of the yellow fever booster vaccination. This clonotype was obtained from a man between 25 and 39 years old who received the YFV17D yellow fever vaccine. CDR3 in DNA: TGCAGTGCTAGAGATCCGGGACAAAACACCGGGGAGCTGTTTTTT. This sequence encodes CSARDPGQNTGELFF.